These 11 T cell receptor beta chains were sequenced from one sample in a study of beta chain features in type 1 diabetes. Expressed TCRB transcripts were sequenced because the entire RNA isolate underwent reverse transcription. Here immunoSEQ multiplex PCR was the method, and the copy in TCRdb shows in-frame clones only, minus some. This table holds about 620,000 clones, about 16% found once. Sequenced: naive CD4+ T cells from blood. The receptors were gathered from a man aged 18 to 30 in good health.

The rearrangement joins TRBV5-1 to TRBJ1-1, with D unresolved. Deletions cut 0 bases from V and 6 bases from J, with 9 bases between. Germline CDR1 is SGHRS and CDR2 is YFSETQ. The CDR3 sequence is 13 residues long. The chain's CDR3 is CASSLEDGAEAFF. CDR3 in DNA: TGCGCCAGCAGCTTGGAGGATGGGGCTGAAGCTTTCTTT.

This clone occurred a few times. V usage is TRBV5-4 and J usage is TRBJ1-2; the D is unclear. The length of the CDR3 is 14 residues. Trimming removed 1 base from V and 5 bases from J, with 12 bases in between. CDR1 and CDR2 from the germline V gene are SGHNT and YYREEE (reference sequence). The CDR3 spells CASSLKGSLYGYTF. CDR3 bases: TGTGCCAGCAGCTTGAAGGGTTCTCTATATGGCTACACCTTC.

With respect to this clone: Other DNA variants within this sample encode the same CDR3. This chain uses TRBV14 with TRBJ2-5; D remains unclear. This CDR3 spans 12 amino acids. V was trimmed by 4 bases and J by 6 bases, leaving 9 bases between them. Germline assignment: CDR1 SGHDN and CDR2 FVKESK. CDR3 amino acids: CASSRGPQTQYF. The CDR3, as DNA: TGTGCCAGCAGCCGAGGTCCCCAGACCCAGTACTTC.

The chain couples TRBV5-1 to TRBJ2-7, with D possibly matching TRBD1 (6 bases). This CDR3 has 13 amino acids. The germline V and J ends were trimmed by 7 bases and 1 base, with 12 bases remaining between them. Germline CDR1 SGHRS, CDR2 YFSETQ. The CDR3 nucleotides are TGCGCCAGCGGTCAAGGGGGATCCTACGAGCAGTACTTC. Residues: CASGQGGSYEQYF.

The rearrangement joins TRBV15 to TRBJ2-1; D remains unclear. Germline CDR1 and CDR2: LNHNV and YYDKDF (reference sequence). V was shortened by 0 bases and J by 11 bases, with 8 bases between the two germline ends. The CDR3 loop spans 12 amino acids. In DNA, the CDR3 is TGTGCCACCAGCAGAGATCGGGCCAAGCAGTTCTTC. Protein: CATSRDRAKQFF.

The chain recombines TRBV27 with TRBJ2-3, with no clear D. The germline V and J ends were trimmed by 5 bases and 3 bases, with 18 bases remaining between them. The CDR3 loop spans 16 amino acids. Germline CDR1 and CDR2: MNHEY and SMNVEV (reference sequence). The CDR3 nucleotides read TGTGCCAGCAGTGCGCTATCGTCGGGTGGGACAGATACGCAGTATTTT. This translates into CASSALSSGGTDTQYF.

The gene calls are TRBV4-3 and TRBJ2-4; D unresolved. This CDR3 has 11 residues. Germline V gene data show CDR1 as LGHNA and CDR2 as YSLEER. V dropped 7 bases and J dropped 5 bases, with 6 bases sitting between them. The CDR3 bases are TGCGCCAGCATGACGCAAAACATTCAGTACTTC. It encodes CASMTQNIQYF.

The rearrangement links TRBV15 to TRBJ2-6; a weak D match, TRBD1 (5 bases). Germline-derived CDR1 and CDR2 are LNHNV and YYDKDF (reference sequence). CDR3 length equals 18 residues. Trimming took off 4 bases at V and 0 bases at J, with 16 bases between the two ends. The CDR3 DNA follows: TGTGCCACCAGCAATCCAGGGATCCCAGCCTCTGGGGCCAACGTCCTGACTTTC. Translation: CATSNPGIPASGANVLTF.

The chain is built from TRBV6-4 and TRBJ1-2; possible D gene TRBD1, 6 bases. The germline V and J ends were trimmed by 5 bases and 5 bases, with 21 bases remaining between them. Germline assignment: CDR1 MRHNA and CDR2 SNTAGT. This CDR3 contains 16 residues. Here the CDR3 DNA reads TGTGCCAGCAGTCAAACCGGGACACCCTACCGGTATGGCTACACCTTC. It yields the protein CASSQTGTPYRYGYTF.

The V and J genes are TRBV5-4 and TRBJ2-5; a weak D match, TRBD1 (6 bases). V was clipped by 3 bases and J by 0 bases, with 12 bases between them. CDR3 size: 15 residues. CDR1 SGHNT and CDR2 YYREEE come from the germline V gene (reference sequence). CDR3 DNA: TGTGCCAGCAGCTGGGGGCAGGAGAACCAAGAGACCCAGTACTTC. As protein: CASSWGQENQETQYF.

V usage is TRBV28 and J usage is TRBJ1-2; no reliable D call. CDR3 length: 14 amino acids. CDR1 is MDHEN, CDR2 SYDVKM, per germline. V lost 10 bases and J lost 2, with 17 bases in between. CDR3 in DNA: TGTGCCACGACCGTAGCGCAGGAAAACTATGGCTACACCTTC. This codes for CATTVAQENYGYTF.